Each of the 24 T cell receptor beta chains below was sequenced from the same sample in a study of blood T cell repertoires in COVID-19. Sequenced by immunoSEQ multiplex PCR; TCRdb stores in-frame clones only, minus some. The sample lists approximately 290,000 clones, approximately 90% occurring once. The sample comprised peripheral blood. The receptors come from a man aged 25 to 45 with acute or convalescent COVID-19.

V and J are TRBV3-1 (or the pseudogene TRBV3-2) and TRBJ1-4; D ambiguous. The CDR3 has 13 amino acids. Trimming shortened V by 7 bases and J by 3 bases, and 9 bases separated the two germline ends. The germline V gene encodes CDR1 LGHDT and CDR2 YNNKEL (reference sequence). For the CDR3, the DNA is TGTGCCAGCAACCAGAGGTCTAATGAAAAACTGTTTTTT. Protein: CASNQRSNEKLFF.

The DNA for the CDR3 is TGTGCCAGCAGCCAAGCCCTGAGGGAAAAACTGTTTTTT. It is translated as CASSQALREKLFF. V gene TRBV4-2 combines with J gene TRBJ1-4; D remains unclear. The CDR3 has 13 amino acids. V dropped 1 base and J dropped 8 bases, with 8 bases sitting between them. Looked up from germline, CDR1 is LGHNA and CDR2 is YNFKEQ.

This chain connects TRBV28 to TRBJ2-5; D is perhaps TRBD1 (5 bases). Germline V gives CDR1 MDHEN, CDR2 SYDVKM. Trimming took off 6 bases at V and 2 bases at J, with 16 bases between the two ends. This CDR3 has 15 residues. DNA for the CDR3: TGTGCCAGCAGCCCCGCCCAGGCAGGGCAAGAGACCCAGTACTTC. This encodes CASSPAQAGQETQYF.

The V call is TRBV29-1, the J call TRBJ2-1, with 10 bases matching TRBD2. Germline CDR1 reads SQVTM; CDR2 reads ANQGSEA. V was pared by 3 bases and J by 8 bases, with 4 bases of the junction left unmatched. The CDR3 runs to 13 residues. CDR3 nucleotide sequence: TGCAGCGTTGAGGTGCTAGCGGGAGATGAGCAGTTCTTC. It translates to CSVEVLAGDEQFF.

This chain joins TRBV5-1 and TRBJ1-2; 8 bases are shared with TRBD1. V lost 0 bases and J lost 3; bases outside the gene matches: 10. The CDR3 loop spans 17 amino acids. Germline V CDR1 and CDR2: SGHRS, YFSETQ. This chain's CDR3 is CASSLGQGLVVDYGYTF. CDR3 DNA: TGCGCCAGCAGCTTGGGACAGGGGTTAGTGGTCGACTATGGCTACACCTTC. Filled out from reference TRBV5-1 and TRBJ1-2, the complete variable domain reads KAGVTQTPRYLIKTRGQQVTLSCSPISGHRSVSWYQQTPGQGLQFLFEYFSETQRNKGNFPGRFSGRQFSNSRSEMNVSTLELGDSALYLCASSLGQGLVVDYGYTFGSGTRLTVV.

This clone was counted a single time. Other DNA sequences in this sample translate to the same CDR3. CDR3 loop: CASSTGNTEAFF. CDR3 nucleotides: TGTGCCAGCAGTACGGGGAACACTGAAGCTTTCTTT. V and J are TRBV6-6 and TRBJ1-1; D ambiguous. This CDR3 has 12 amino acids. Germline loops: CDR1 MNHNY, CDR2 SVGAGI (reference sequence). With 5 bases removed from V and 1 base from J, the gap between germline ends came to 5 bases.

In nucleotides, the CDR3 is TGTGCCAGTAGGGTGGGACAAACTAATGAAAAACTGTTTTTT. Its translation: CASRVGQTNEKLFF. The chain recombines TRBV2 with TRBJ1-4; tentative D call: TRBD1 (6 bases). CDR3 length: 14 residues. Trimming stripped 9 bases from V and 1 base from J, with 12 bases between. The germline CDR1 and CDR2 sequences are SNHLY and FYNNEI.

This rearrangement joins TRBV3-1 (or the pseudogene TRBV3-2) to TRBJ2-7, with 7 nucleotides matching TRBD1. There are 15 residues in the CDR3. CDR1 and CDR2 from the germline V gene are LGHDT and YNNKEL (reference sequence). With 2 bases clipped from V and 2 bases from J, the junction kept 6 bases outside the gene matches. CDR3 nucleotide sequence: TGTGCCAGCAGCCAATTTATCGGGACAGCCTACGAGCAGTACTTC. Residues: CASSQFIGTAYEQYF.

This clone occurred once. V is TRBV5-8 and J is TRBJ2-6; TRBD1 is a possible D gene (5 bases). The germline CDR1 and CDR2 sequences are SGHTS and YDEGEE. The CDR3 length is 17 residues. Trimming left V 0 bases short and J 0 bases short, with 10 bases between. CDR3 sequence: CASSLVTDGSGANVLTF. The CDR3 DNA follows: TGTGCCAGCAGCTTGGTGACAGATGGCTCTGGGGCCAACGTCCTGACTTTC.

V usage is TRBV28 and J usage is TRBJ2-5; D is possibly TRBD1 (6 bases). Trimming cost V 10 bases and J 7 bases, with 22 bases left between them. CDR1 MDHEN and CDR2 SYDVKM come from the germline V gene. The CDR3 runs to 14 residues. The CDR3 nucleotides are TGTGCCACCACCCTGGCGGACAGTTTTACGACCCAGTACTTC. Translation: CATTLADSFTTQYF. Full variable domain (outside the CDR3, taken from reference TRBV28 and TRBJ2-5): DVKVTQSSRYLVKRTGEKVFLECVQDMDHENMFWYRQDPGLGLRLIYFSYDVKMKEKGDIPEGYSVSREKKERFSLILESASTNQTSMYLCATTLADSFTTQYFGPGTRLLVL.

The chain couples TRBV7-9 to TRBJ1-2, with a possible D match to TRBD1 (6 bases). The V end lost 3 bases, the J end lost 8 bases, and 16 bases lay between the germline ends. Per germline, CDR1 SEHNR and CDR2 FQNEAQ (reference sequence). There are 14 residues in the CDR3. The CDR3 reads CASSFVTGFDGYTF. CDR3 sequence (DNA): TGTGCCAGCAGCTTCGTAACAGGGTTCGACGGCTACACCTTC.

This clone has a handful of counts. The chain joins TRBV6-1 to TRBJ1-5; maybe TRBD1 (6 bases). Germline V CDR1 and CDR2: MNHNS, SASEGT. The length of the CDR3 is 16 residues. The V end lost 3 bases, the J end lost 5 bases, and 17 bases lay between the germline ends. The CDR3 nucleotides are TGTGCCAGCAGTGAGATGGTAGGGGCAGGGGATCAGCCCCAGCATTTT. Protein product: CASSEMVGAGDQPQHF.

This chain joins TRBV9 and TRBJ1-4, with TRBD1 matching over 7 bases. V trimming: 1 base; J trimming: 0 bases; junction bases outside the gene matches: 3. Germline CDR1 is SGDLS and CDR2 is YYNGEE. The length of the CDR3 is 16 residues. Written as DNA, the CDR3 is TGTGCCAGCAGCGTAATGACAGGGACAACTAATGAAAAACTGTTTTTT. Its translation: CASSVMTGTTNEKLFF. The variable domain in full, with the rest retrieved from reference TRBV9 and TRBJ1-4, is DSGVTQTPKHLITATGQRVTLRCSPRSGDLSVYWYQQSLDQGLQFLIQYYNGEERAKGNILERFSAQQFPDLHSELNLSSLELGDSALYFCASSVMTGTTNEKLFFGSGTQLSVL.

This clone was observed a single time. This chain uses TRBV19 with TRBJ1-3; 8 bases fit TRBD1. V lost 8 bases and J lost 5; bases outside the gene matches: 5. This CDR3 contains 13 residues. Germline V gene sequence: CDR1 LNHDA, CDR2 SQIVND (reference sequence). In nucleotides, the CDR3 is TGTGCCAGTGGACAGGGTATGCGAAACACCATATATTTT. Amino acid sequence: CASGQGMRNTIYF.

The CDR3 DNA follows: TGTGCCAGCAGCCCCGGGCCCGGCAGGGGGTCTCAGCCCCAGCATTTT. Translated: CASSPGPGRGSQPQHF. This sequence joins TRBV6-2 or TRBV6-3 and TRBJ1-5, with 7 bases lining up with TRBD1. The V gene end was trimmed by 6 bases and the J gene end by 6 bases; junction bases not matched to a gene: 14. This CDR3 comprises 16 residues. Germline values: CDR1 MNHEY, CDR2 SVGEGT.

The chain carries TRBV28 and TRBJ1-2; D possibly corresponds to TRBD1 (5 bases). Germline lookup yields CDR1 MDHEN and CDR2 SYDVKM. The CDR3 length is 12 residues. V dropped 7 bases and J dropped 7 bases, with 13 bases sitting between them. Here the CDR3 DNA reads TGTGCCAGCAACCGGGGGGATTCTGGCTACACCTTC. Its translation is CASNRGDSGYTF.

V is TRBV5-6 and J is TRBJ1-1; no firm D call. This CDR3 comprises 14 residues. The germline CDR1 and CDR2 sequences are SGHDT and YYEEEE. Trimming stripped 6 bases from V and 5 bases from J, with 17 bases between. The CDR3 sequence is CASTPMRLVTEAFF. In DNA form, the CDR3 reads TGTGCCAGCACCCCGATGAGGTTGGTTACTGAAGCTTTCTTT. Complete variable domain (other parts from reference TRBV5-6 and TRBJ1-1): DAGVTQSPTHLIKTRGQQVTLRCSPKSGHDTVSWYQQALGQGPQFIFQYYEEEERQRGNFPDRFSGHQFPNYSSELNVNALLLGDSALYLCASTPMRLVTEAFFGQGTRLTVV.

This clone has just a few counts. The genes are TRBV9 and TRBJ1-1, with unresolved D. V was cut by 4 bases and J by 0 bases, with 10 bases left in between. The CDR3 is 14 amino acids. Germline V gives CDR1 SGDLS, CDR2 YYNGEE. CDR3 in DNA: TGTGCCAGCAGCCCACAGACATTGAACACTGAAGCTTTCTTT. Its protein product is CASSPQTLNTEAFF.

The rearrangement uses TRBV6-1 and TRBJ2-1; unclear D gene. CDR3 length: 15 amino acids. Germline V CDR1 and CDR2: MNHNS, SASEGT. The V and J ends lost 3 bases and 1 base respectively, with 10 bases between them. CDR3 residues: CASSEMPVSYNEQFF. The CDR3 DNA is TGTGCCAGCAGTGAGATGCCGGTATCCTACAATGAGCAGTTCTTC.

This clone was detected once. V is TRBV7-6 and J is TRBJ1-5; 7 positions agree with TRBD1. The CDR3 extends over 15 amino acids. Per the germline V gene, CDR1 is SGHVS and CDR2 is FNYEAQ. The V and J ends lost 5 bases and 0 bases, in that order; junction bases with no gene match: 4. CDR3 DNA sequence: TGTGCCAGCAGCCTAAGACAGGGTAGCAATCAGCCCCAGCATTTT. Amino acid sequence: CASSLRQGSNQPQHF.

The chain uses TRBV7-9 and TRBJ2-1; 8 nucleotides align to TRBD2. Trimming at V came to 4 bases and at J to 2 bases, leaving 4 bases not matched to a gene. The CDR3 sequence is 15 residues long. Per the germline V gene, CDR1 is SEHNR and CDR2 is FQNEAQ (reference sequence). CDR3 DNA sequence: TGTGCCAGCAGCTCCTACGGGGGGGCCTACAATGAGCAGTTCTTC. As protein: CASSSYGGAYNEQFF. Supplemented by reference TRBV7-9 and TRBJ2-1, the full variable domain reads DTGVSQNPRHKITKRGQNVTFRCDPISEHNRLYWYRQTLGQGPEFLTYFQNEAQLEKSRLLSDRFSAERPKGSFSTLEIQRTEQGDSAMYLCASSSYGGAYNEQFFGPGTRLTVL.

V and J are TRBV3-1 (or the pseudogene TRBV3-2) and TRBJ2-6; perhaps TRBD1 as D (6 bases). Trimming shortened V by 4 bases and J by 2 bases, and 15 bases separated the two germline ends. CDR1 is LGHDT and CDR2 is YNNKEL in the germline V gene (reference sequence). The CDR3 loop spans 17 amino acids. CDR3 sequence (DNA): TGTGCCAGCAGCCGGTCAGGGGCAGGCACTGGGGCCAACGTCCTGACTTTC. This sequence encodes CASSRSGAGTGANVLTF.

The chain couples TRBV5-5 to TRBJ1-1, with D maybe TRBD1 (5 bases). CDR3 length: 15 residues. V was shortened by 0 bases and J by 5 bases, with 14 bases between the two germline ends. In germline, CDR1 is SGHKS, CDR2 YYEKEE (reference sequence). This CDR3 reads CASSLDPGLRTEAFF. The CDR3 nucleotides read TGTGCCAGCAGCTTGGACCCGGGACTAAGGACTGAAGCTTTCTTT.

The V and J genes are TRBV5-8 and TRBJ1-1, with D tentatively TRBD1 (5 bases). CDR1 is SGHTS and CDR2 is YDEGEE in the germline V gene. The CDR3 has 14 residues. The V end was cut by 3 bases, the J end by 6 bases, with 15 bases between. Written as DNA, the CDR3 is TGTGCCAGCAGCTCCGCAGGGAGGCTTTCTGAAGCTTTCTTT. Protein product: CASSSAGRLSEAFF.